The 17 T cell receptor beta chains reported below all come from one sample, sequenced in a study of cytomegalovirus exposure and HLA in healthy donors. 60 Vbeta and 13 Jbeta primers were used in PCR. TCRdb keeps only in-frame clones here, not all; method: immunoSEQ multiplex PCR. Here the sample table reports approximately 110,000 clones. The source material was PBMCs. The receptors stem from a man aged 35 to 55 in good health and CMV-seronegative.

The chain combines TRBV5-1 with TRBJ1-1, with D possibly TRBD1 on 5 matching bases. Trimming cost V 4 bases and J 0 bases, with 10 bases left between them. CDR1 SGHRS and CDR2 YFSETQ come from the germline V gene. The CDR3 loop spans 14 amino acids. The CDR3: CASSLRALNTEAFF. As DNA, the CDR3 is TGCGCCAGCAGCCTCAGGGCCTTGAACACTGAAGCTTTCTTT.

The chain joins TRBV5-1 to TRBJ2-5; 10 positions agree with TRBD2. Near its end, the DNA agrees better with TRBJ2-7, so the J call may be wrong. CDR3 length: 15 residues. The germline CDR1 and CDR2 sequences are SGHRS and YFSETQ. CDR3 sequence reads: CASSLASGSYYEQYF. The CDR3 nucleotides are TGCGCCAGCAGCTTGGCTAGCGGGAGTTACTACGAGCAGTACTTC.

The genes are TRBV7-2 and TRBJ2-3; 7 nucleotides align to TRBD2. V dropped 2 bases and J dropped 6; count of bases not matched to a gene: 8. The CDR3 loop spans 15 amino acids. The germline CDR1 and CDR2 sequences are SGHTA and FQGNSA. The DNA of the CDR3 is TGTGCCAGCAGCTTATCCCTCCTTAGCGGGGATACGCAGTATTTT. Protein: CASSLSLLSGDTQYF.

This chain connects TRBV5-4 to TRBJ2-5; weak D call: TRBD2 (5 bases). In germline, CDR1 is SGHNT, CDR2 YYREEE (reference sequence). Deletions cut 3 bases from V and 4 bases from J, with 13 bases between. This CDR3 region has 14 residues. The CDR3 DNA is TGTGCCAGCAGCTCTGGAGGAGACGCAGAGACCCAGTACTTC. Its protein is CASSSGGDAETQYF.

The gene calls are TRBV9 and TRBJ2-4; TRBD2 agrees at 10 bases. Germline V gene lookup returns CDR1 SGDLS and CDR2 YYNGEE. Trimming cost V 2 bases and J 8 bases; bases outside gene matches: 10. The CDR3 loop spans 16 amino acids. The CDR3 region is CASSVGVAGGSDIQYF. The CDR3 bases are TGTGCCAGCAGCGTCGGGGTAGCGGGAGGATCGGACATTCAGTACTTC.

This rearrangement joins TRBV27 to TRBJ2-7, with D unresolved. The V end lost 4 bases, the J end lost 2 bases, and 6 bases lay between the germline ends. The CDR3 is 12 residues long. The germline CDR1 and CDR2 sequences are MNHEY and SMNVEV (reference sequence). The CDR3 DNA sequence: TGTGCCAGCAGTTCGTCCCCCTACGAGCAGTACTTC. It codes for CASSSSPYEQYF.

The CDR3 sequence is CASRKTGDAYEQYF. The DNA for the CDR3 is TGCGCCAGCAGAAAGACAGGGGATGCCTACGAGCAGTACTTC. The chain combines TRBV10-2 with TRBJ2-7, with 8 bases fitting TRBD1. In germline, CDR1 is WSHSY, CDR2 SAAADI. This CDR3 has 14 amino acids. Germline trimming cut 6 bases from V and 2 bases from J; bases unmatched to any gene: 6.

V is TRBV10-3 and J is TRBJ2-7, with 9 bases identical to TRBD1. V was pared by 6 bases and J by 3 bases, with 6 bases of the junction left unmatched. The CDR3 extends over 14 amino acids. CDR1 ENHRY and CDR2 SYGVKD come from the germline V gene. The chain's CDR3 is CAISLGQGHYEQYF. DNA for the CDR3: TGTGCCATCAGCCTGGGACAGGGACACTACGAGCAGTACTTC.

The chain carries TRBV5-1 and TRBJ2-3, with D perhaps matching TRBD1 (5 bases). The V gene's germline CDR1 is SGHRS and CDR2 YFSETQ. The V and J ends lost 1 base and 9 bases respectively, with 12 bases between them. This CDR3 has 13 residues. CDR3 sequence reads: CASSLLLRETQYF. CDR3 nucleotide sequence: TGCGCCAGCAGCTTGTTGCTCAGGGAAACGCAGTATTTT.

V and J are TRBV5-6 and TRBJ2-5; 9 positions match TRBD1. Trimming took 2 bases from V and 5 from J; bases not matched to a gene: 10. CDR1 and CDR2 from the germline V gene are SGHDT and YYEEEE. The CDR3 loop spans 16 amino acids. DNA for the CDR3: TGTGCCAGCAGCTTCCTCAGGACAGGGGCTCGGGAGACCCAGTACTTC. As protein: CASSFLRTGARETQYF.

The chain is built from TRBV11-3 and TRBJ2-7; the match to TRBD2 covers 8 bases. Looked up from germline, CDR1 is SGHNT and CDR2 is YENEEA. This CDR3 is built from 18 residues. V dropped 0 bases and J dropped 5; count of bases not matched to a gene: 15. The CDR3 is CASSLEGLAGGRFDEQYF. CDR3 DNA sequence: TGTGCCAGCAGCTTAGAAGGCCTGGCGGGAGGCAGATTCGACGAGCAGTACTTC. Based on the CDR3 plus reference TRBV11-3 and TRBJ2-7, the full variable domain is EAGVVQSPRYKIIEKKQPVAFWCNPISGHNTLYWYLQNLGQGPELLIRYENEEAVDDSQLPKDRFSAERLKGVDSTLKIQPAELGDSAVYLCASSLEGLAGGRFDEQYFGPGTRLTVT.

The chain is built from TRBV6-1 and TRBJ2-3; perhaps TRBD2 as D (6 bases). Germline V gene lookup returns CDR1 MNHNS and CDR2 SASEGT. The CDR3 consists of 15 residues. The ends were cut back, 3 bases at V and 0 bases at J, with 10 bases in the middle. CDR3 nucleotides: TGTGCCAGCAGTGACGAGGGGACTAGCACAGATACGCAGTATTTT. It yields the protein CASSDEGTSTDTQYF.

V usage is TRBV5-6 and J usage is TRBJ2-3; no clear D gene. This CDR3 is built from 15 residues. The germline gives CDR1 SGHDT, CDR2 YYEEEE. V lost 1 base and J 0 bases, leaving 9 bases between the germline ends. In DNA, the CDR3 is TGTGCCAGCAGCTTGCCTTACTCTAGCACAGATACGCAGTATTTT. This encodes CASSLPYSSTDTQYF.

CDR3 residues: CASSWGTGTSVEQFF. The DNA for the CDR3 is TGTGCCAGCAGCTGGGGAACCGGGACTAGCGTTGAGCAGTTCTTC. This chain uses TRBV4-2 with TRBJ2-1; 10 bases align to TRBD2. Germline values: CDR1 LGHNA, CDR2 YNFKEQ. V was clipped by 5 bases and J by 9 bases; unmatched bases: 10. The CDR3 runs 15 residues.

The chain uses TRBV27 and TRBJ1-2; 8 bases fit TRBD1. Per the germline V gene, CDR1 is MNHEY and CDR2 is SMNVEV (reference sequence). The CDR3 length is 13 residues. V was clipped by 3 bases and J by 4 bases; unmatched bases: 1. CDR3 in amino acids: CASSFQGAYGYTF. The DNA of the CDR3 is TGTGCCAGCAGTTTCCAGGGGGCCTATGGCTACACCTTC.

J is TRBJ1-4 and V is TRBV7-2; TRBD1 matches 7 bases. With V trimmed by 1 base and J by 4 bases, 3 bases remained unmatched. The V gene's germline CDR1 is SGHTA and CDR2 FQGNSA. The length of the CDR3 is 15 residues. CDR3 loop: CASSLGGQNNEKLFF. The DNA for the CDR3 is TGTGCCAGCAGCTTAGGGGGACAGAATAATGAAAAACTGTTTTTT. Variable domain in full (rest from reference TRBV7-2 and TRBJ1-4): GAGVSQSPSNKVTEKGKDVELRCDPISGHTALYWYRQSLGQGLEFLIYFQGNSAPDKSGLPSDRFSAERTGGSVSTLTIQRTQQEDSAVYLCASSLGGQNNEKLFFGSGTQLSVL.

This chain joins TRBV5-1 and TRBJ2-3, with a tentative D call TRBD2 (6 bases). V lost 4 bases and J lost 0, with 15 bases in between. Germline CDR1 reads SGHRS; CDR2 reads YFSETQ. The CDR3 contains 16 residues. The CDR3 here is CASSPGASASTDTQYF. As DNA, the CDR3 is TGCGCCAGCAGCCCCGGAGCTAGCGCTAGCACAGATACGCAGTATTTT. Complete variable domain (other parts from reference TRBV5-1 and TRBJ2-3): KAGVTQTPRYLIKTRGQQVTLSCSPISGHRSVSWYQQTPGQGLQFLFEYFSETQRNKGNFPGRFSGRQFSNSRSEMNVSTLELGDSALYLCASSPGASASTDTQYFGPGTRLTVL.